Below are 2 T cell receptor beta chains sequenced from a single sample in a study of cytomegalovirus exposure and HLA in healthy donors (dated by TCRdb to about 2017). Library method: the immunoSEQ multiplex PCR assay. For the multiplex PCR, a mixture combining 60 forward primers for TCR Vbeta segments and 13 reverse primers for TCR Jbeta segments was used. The table was pulled from immuneACCESS by TCRdb, which kept in-frame rearrangements only. Such tables lose some clones; where checked, under half of the loss comes from unresolved V genes, and the rest has no known cause. For this sample there are roughly 120,000 clones; 75% to 85% appear just once. About 1.8% of the sample rests with the top ten. What was sequenced was PBMCs. The receptor source for this set is a man aged 35-49 years in good health and CMV-seronegative.

The V gene is TRBV7-8, the J gene TRBJ2-1, with 8 bases that match TRBD2. V lost 3 bases to trimming and J lost 3 bases; unmatched junction nucleotides: 16. The length of the CDR3 is 19 residues. Germline lookup yields CDR1 SGHVS and CDR2 FQNEAQ. CDR3 loop: CASSFPRGRAGGSYNEQFF. The CDR3 DNA follows: TGTGCCAGCAGCTTCCCCCGGGGTCGGGCGGGGGGCAGCTACAATGAGCAGTTCTTC.

This clone was picked up a small number of times. The rearrangement links TRBV19 to TRBJ2-1; tentatively, D is TRBD2 (5 bases). This CDR3 has 15 residues. V was trimmed by 7 bases and J by 0 bases, leaving 13 bases between them. The germline V gene encodes CDR1 LNHDA and CDR2 SQIVND (reference sequence). The chain's CDR3 is CASKGAASSYNEQFF. In DNA, the CDR3 is TGTGCCAGTAAAGGAGCGGCGAGCTCCTACAATGAGCAGTTCTTC.